This is a list of T cell receptor beta chains from one sample in a study of cytomegalovirus exposure and HLA in healthy donors. Repertoires were generated with immunoSEQ multiplex PCR, while TCRdb's copy carries only in-frame clones and drops some. The sample contains under 90,000 clones, 70% to 85% of which appear only once. Sample: PBMCs. The source is a man aged 50-60 years in good health and CMV-seropositive. Both conserved end residues are part of each CDR3. The D gene is left open where the match is weak. Not every row has a clone size; where given, it reads once, few, many or a size class.

abundance,j_gene,v_gene,d_gene,CDR3aa,CDR3nt
-,TRBJ2-1,TRBV4-1,-,CASSQGGLRAYNEQFF,TGCGCCAGCAGCCAAGGGGGGCTGAGGGCCTACAATGAGCAGTTCTTC
few,TRBJ2-1,TRBV27,TRBD2,CASSDSPPSGSLNNEQFF,TGTGCCAGCAGTGACTCTCCCCCTAGCGGGAGTCTTAACAATGAGCAGTTCTTC
-,TRBJ2-7,TRBV7-9,TRBD1,CSSSFGGTASSYEQYF,TGTTCCAGCAGCTTCGGTGGGACAGCCAGCTCCTACGAGCAGTACTTT
-,TRBJ2-7,TRBV11-3,-,CASSFNTYEQYF,TGTGCCAGCAGCTTTAACACCTACGAGCAGTACTTC
-,TRBJ2-4,TRBV5-1,-,CASSLGDSKNSQYF,TGCGCCAGCAGCTTAGGAGACAGCAAAAACAGTCAGTACTTC
-,TRBJ2-1,TRBV5-1,TRBD2,CASRLAGVSYNEQLF,TGCGCCAGCAGACTAGCGGGAGTCTCCTACAATGAGCAGCTCTTC
-,TRBJ2-5,TRBV18,-,CASSQGTQETQYF,TGTGCCAGCTCACAAGGGACTCAAGAGACCCAGTACTTC
few,TRBJ2-1,TRBV18,-,CASSPTATPREANEQFF,TGTGCCAGCTCACCCACCGCCACCCCTCGGGAAGCCAATGAGCAGTTCTTC
-,TRBJ2-3,TRBV6-4,TRBD1,CASSSGTDTDTQYF,TGTGCCAGCAGTTCCGGGACAGACACAGATACGCAGTATTTT
few,TRBJ1-1,TRBV27,TRBD1,CASSPYQQGITEAFF,TGTGCCAGCAGTCCCTATCAACAGGGGATCACTGAAGCTTTCTTT
-,TRBJ1-1,TRBV7-2,TRBD1,CASSATRQGGTEAFF,TGTGCCAGCAGCGCCACCCGACAGGGCGGGACTGAAGCTTTCTTT
-,TRBJ2-1,TRBV5-4,TRBD2,CASSFGLAGGYNEQFF,TGTGCCAGCAGCTTTGGACTAGCGGGAGGGTACAATGAGCAGTTCTTC
-,TRBJ2-1,TRBV10-1,-,CASSASTANSYNEQFF,TGCGCCAGCAGTGCGTCAACAGCCAATTCCTACAATGAGCAGTTCTTC
-,TRBJ2-3,TRBV14,TRBD2,CASSPPGLVKDTQYF,TGTGCCAGCAGTCCACCGGGACTAGTAAAAGATACGCAGTATTTT
-,TRBJ2-7,TRBV27,-,CASPGAGVHEQYF,TGTGCCAGCCCGGGGGCGGGAGTACACGAGCAGTACTTC
-,TRBJ1-3,TRBV7-8,TRBD1,CASSRGQGNTIYF,TGTGCCAGCAGCCGGGGACAGGGAAACACCATATATTTT